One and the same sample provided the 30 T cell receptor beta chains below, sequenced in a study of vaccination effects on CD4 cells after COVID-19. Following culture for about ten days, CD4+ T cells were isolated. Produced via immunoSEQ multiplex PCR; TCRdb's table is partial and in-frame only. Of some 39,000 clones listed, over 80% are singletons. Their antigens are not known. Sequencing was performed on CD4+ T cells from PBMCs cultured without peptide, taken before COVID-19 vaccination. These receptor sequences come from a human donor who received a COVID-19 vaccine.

CDR3 in amino acids: CATSDWGPLNTGELFF. The CDR3 region has the DNA TGTGCCACCAGTGATTGGGGGCCGCTGAACACCGGGGAGCTGTTTTTT. The chain combines TRBV24-1 with TRBJ2-2; tentatively, D is TRBD1 (6 bases). Trimming left V 2 bases short and J 1 base short, with 10 bases between. Germline CDR1 is KGHDR and CDR2 is SFDVKD. The CDR3 contains 16 residues.

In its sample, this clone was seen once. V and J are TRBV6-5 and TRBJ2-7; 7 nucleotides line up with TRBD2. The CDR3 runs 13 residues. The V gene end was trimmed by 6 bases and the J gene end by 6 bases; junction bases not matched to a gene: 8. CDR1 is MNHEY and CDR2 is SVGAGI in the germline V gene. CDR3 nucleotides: TGTGCCAGCAGCCAGACTAGCTTTGGCGAGCAGTACGTC. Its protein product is CASSQTSFGEQYV.

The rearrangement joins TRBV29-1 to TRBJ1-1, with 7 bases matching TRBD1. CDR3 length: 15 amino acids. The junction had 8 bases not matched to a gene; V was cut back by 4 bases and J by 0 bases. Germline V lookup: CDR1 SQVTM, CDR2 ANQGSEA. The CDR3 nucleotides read TGCAGCGTTGCGGGACAGCCGATCATGAACACTGAAGCTTTCTTT. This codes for CSVAGQPIMNTEAFF.

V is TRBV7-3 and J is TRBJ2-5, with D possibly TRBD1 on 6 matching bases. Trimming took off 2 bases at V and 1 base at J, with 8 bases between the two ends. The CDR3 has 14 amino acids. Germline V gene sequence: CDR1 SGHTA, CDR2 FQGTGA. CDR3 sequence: CASSLGQSQETQYF. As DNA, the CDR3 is TGTGCCAGCAGCTTAGGACAGAGCCAAGAGACCCAGTACTTC.

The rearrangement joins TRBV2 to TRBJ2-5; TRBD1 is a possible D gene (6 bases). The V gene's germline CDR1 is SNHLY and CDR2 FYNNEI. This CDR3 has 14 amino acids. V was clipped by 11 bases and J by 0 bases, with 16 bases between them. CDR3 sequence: CAGTGQNYQETQYF. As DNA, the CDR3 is TGTGCCGGTACAGGGCAAAATTACCAAGAGACCCAGTACTTC. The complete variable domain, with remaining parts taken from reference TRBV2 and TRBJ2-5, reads EPEVTQTPSHQVTQMGQEVILRCVPISNHLYFYWYRQILGQKVEFLVSFYNNEISEKSEIFDDQFSVERPDGSNFTLKIRSTKLEDSAMYFCAGTGQNYQETQYFGPGTRLLVL.

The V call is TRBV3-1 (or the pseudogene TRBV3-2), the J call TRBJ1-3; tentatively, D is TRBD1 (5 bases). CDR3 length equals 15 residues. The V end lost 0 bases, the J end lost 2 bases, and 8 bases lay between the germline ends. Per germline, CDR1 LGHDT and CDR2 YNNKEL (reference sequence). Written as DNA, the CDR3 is TGTGCCAGCAGCCAAGATGGGGGGGCTGGAAACACCATATATTTT. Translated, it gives CASSQDGGAGNTIYF.

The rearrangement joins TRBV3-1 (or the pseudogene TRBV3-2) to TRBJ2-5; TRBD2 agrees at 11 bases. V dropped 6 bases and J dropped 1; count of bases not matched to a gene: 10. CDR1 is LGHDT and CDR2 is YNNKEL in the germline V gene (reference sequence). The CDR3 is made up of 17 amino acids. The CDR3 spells CASRAGLAGGLQETQYF. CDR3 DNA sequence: TGTGCCAGCAGAGCAGGGCTAGCGGGGGGCCTCCAAGAGACCCAGTACTTC.

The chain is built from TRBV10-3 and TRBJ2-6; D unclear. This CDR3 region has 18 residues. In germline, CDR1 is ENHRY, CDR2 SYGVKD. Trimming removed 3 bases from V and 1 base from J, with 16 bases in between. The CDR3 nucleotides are TGTGCCATCAGTGAAGGGCTAATTAGCAATTCTGGGGCCAACGTCCTGACTTTC. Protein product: CAISEGLISNSGANVLTF.

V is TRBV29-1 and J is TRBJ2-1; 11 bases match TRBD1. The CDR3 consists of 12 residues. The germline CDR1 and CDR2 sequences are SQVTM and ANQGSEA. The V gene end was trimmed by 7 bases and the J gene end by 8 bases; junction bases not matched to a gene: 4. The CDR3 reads CSGGTGGDEQFF. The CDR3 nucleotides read TGCAGCGGTGGGACAGGGGGGGATGAGCAGTTCTTC.

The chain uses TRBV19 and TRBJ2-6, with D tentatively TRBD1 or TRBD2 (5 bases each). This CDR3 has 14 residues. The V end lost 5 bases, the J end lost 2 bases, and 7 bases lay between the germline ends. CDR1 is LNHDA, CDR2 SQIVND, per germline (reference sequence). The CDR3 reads CASSRGPGANVLTF. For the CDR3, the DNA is TGTGCCAGTAGTCGGGGCCCTGGGGCCAACGTCCTGACTTTC.

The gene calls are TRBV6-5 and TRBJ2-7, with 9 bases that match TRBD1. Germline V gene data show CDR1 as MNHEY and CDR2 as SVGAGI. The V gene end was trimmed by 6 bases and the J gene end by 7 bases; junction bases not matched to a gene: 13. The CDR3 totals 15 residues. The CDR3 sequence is CASRKGQGGAGEQYV. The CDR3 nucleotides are TGTGCCAGCAGGAAGGGACAGGGAGGCGCGGGGGAGCAGTACGTC.

DNA of the CDR3: TGTGCCAGCAGCCAAGAAATACTGGGGACCACTGAAGCTTTCTTT. It encodes CASSQEILGTTEAFF. The rearrangement joins TRBV3-1 (or the pseudogene TRBV3-2) to TRBJ1-1; possibly TRBD1 for D (5 bases). V was trimmed by 0 bases and J by 4 bases, leaving 12 bases between them. The CDR3 is 15 amino acids. From germline, CDR1 is LGHDT and CDR2 YNNKEL (reference sequence).

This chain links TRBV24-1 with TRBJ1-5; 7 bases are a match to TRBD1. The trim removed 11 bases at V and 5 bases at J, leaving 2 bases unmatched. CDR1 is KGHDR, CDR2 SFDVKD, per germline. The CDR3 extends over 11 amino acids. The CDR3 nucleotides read TGTGCCAGACAGGGATATCAGCCCCAGCATTTT. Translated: CARQGYQPQHF.

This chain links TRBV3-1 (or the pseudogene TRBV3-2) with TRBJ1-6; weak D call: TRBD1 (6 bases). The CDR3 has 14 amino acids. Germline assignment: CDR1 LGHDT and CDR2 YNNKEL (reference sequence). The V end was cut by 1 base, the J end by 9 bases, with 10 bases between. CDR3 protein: CASSQGGGASPLHF. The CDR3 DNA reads TGTGCCAGCAGCCAAGGTGGGGGCGCTTCACCCCTCCACTTT.

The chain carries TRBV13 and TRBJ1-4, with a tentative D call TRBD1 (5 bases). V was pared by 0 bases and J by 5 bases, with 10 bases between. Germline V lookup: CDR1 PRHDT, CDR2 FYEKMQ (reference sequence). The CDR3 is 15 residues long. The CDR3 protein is CASSLGGDHNEKLFF. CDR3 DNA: TGTGCCAGCAGCTTAGGGGGGGATCACAATGAAAAACTGTTTTTT.

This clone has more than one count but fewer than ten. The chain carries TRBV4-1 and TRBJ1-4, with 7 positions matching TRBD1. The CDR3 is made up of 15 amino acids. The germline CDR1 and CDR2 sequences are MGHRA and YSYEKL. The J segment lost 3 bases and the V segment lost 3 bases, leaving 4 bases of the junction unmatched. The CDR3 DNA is TGCGCCAGCAGCCACCCGGGACAGCCTAATGAAAAACTGTTTTTT. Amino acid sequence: CASSHPGQPNEKLFF.

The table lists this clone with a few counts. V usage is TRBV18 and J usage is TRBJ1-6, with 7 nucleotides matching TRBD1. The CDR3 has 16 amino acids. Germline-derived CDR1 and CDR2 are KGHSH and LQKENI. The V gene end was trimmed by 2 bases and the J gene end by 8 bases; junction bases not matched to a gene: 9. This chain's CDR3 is CASSPSTGQRDSPLHF. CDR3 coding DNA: TGTGCCAGCTCACCATCGACAGGGCAGAGAGATTCACCCCTCCACTTT.

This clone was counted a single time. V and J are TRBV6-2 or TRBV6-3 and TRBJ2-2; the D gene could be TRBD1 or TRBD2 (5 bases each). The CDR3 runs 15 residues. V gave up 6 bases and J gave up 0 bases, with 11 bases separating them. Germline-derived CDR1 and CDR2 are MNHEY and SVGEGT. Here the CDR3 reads CASSTRQPNTGELFF. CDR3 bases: TGTGCCAGCAGCACTAGACAGCCGAACACCGGGGAGCTGTTTTTT.

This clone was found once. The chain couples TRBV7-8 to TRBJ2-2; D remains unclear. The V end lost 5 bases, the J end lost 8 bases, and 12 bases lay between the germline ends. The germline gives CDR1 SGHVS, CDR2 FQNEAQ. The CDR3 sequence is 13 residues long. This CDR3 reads CASSPYAPGELFF. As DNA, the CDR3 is TGTGCCAGCAGCCCATATGCCCCTGGGGAGCTGTTTTTT. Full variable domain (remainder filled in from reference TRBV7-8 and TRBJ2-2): GAGVSQSPRYKVAKRGQDVALRCDPISGHVSLFWYQQALGQGPEFLTYFQNEAQLDKSGLPSDRFFAERPEGSVSTLKIQRTQQEDSAVYLCASSPYAPGELFFGEGSRLTVL.

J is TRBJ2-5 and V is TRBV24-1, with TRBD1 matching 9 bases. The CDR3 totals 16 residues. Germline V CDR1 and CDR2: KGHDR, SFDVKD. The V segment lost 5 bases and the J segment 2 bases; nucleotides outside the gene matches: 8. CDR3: CATSVPGQGQQETQYF. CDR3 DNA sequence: TGTGCCACCAGTGTTCCGGGACAGGGACAACAAGAGACCCAGTACTTC.

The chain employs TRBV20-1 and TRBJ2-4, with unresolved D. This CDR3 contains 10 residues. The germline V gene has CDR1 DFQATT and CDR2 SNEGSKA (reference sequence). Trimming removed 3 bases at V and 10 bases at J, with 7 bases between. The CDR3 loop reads CSASAVIQYF. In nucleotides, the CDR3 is TGCAGTGCTAGTGCTGTTATTCAGTACTTC.

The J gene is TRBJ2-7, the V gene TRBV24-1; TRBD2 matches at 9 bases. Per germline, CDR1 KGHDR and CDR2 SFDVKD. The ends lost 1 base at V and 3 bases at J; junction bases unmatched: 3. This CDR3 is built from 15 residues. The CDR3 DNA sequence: TGTGCCACCAGTGATTTAGGACTAGCGTGCTACGAGCAGTACGTC. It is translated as CATSDLGLACYEQYV.

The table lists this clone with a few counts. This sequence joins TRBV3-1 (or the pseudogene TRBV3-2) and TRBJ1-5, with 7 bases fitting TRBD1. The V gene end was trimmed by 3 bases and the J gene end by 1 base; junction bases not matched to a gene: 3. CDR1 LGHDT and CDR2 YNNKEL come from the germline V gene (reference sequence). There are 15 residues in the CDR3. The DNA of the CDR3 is TGTGCCAGCAGCCACCAGGGACAGAGCAATCAGCCCCAGCATTTT. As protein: CASSHQGQSNQPQHF.

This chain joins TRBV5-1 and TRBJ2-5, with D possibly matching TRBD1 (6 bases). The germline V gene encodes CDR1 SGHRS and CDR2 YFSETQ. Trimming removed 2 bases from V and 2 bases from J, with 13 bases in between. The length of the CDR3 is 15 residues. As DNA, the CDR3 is TGCGCCAGCAGCTTCCAGGGACAAACTCAAGAGACCCAGTACTTC. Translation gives CASSFQGQTQETQYF.

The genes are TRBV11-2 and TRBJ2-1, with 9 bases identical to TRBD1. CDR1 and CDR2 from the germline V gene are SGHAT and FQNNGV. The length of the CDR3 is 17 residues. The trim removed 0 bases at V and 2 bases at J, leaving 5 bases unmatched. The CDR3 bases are TGTGCCAGCAGCTTAGATGCTGGGACAGGGACCTACAATGAGCAGTTCTTC. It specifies CASSLDAGTGTYNEQFF.

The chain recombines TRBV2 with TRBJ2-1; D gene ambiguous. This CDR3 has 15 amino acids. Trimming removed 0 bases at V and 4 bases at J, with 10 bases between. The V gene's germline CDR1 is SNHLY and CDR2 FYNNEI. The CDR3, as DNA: TGTGCCAGCAGTGAAGCGGCCTTGACGTACAATGAGCAGTTCTTC. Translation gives CASSEAALTYNEQFF.

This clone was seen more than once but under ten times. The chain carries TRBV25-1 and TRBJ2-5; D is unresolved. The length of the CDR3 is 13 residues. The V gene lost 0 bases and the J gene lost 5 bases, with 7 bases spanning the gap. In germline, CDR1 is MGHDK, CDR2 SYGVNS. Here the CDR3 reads CASSEYYAETQYF. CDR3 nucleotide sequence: TGTGCCAGCAGTGAATATTATGCGGAGACCCAGTACTTC.

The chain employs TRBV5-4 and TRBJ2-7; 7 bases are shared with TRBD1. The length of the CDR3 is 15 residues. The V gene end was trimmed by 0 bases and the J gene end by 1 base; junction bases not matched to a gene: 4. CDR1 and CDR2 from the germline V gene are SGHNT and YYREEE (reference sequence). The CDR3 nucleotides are TGTGCCAGCAGCTTGGACGGGACAGTTTCCTACGAGCAGTACGTC. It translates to CASSLDGTVSYEQYV.

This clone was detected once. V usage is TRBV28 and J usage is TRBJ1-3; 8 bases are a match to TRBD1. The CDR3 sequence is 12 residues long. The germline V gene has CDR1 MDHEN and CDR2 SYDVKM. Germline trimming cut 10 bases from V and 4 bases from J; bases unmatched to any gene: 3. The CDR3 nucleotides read TGTGCCACCCGGACAGGGGGAAACACCATATATTTT. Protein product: CATRTGGNTIYF.

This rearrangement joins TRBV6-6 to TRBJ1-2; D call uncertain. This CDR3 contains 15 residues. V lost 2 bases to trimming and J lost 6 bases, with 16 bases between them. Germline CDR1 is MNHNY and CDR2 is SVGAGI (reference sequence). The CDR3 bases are TGTGCCAGCAGTTACGGACCCAACGTGGGGAATGGCTACACCTTC. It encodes CASSYGPNVGNGYTF.